Listed below are T cell receptor beta chains from one sample, sequenced in a study of blood T cell repertoires in COVID-19. The assay was immunoSEQ multiplex PCR, and TCRdb's table has in-frame clones only and misses some. This table holds roughly 230,000 clones, around 80% found once. Sequenced input: peripheral blood. The receptors come from a middle-aged man with acute or convalescent COVID-19. CDR3s include the opening cysteine and the closing phenylalanine or tryptophan. The order of the fields is V gene, CDR3 protein.

V: TRBV24-1; CDR3: CATGGLENNEQFF
V: TRBV29-1; CDR3: CSGSRVVRTEAFF
V: TRBV4-2; CDR3: CASSQDRGRAGHTF
V: TRBV5-1; CDR3: CASTPVVDTGELFF
V: TRBV20-1; CDR3: CSASIRTSGTYEQYF
V: TRBV18; CDR3: CASSPGRDNEQYF
V: TRBV27; CDR3: CASSTWDRRSYEQYF
V: TRBV23-1; CDR3: CASSHTPWAQVGYTF
V: TRBV13; CDR3: CASSGRDRVGEQYF
V: TRBV14; CDR3: CASSQDFGLPLDTQYF
V: TRBV11-3; CDR3: CASQGSGYEQYF
V: TRBV19; CDR3: CASSWPGQGNTEAFF
V: TRBV12-5; CDR3: CASGHSNGNEQFF
V: TRBV27; CDR3: CASSLGGSSYNEQFF
V: TRBV5-1; CDR3: CASSPSGSYNEKLFF
V: TRBV7-6; CDR3: CASSSGSAWNEQYF
V: TRBV5-1; CDR3: CASSPPRDRDEQYF
V: TRBV30; CDR3: CAWSDYWNTEAFF
V: TRBV2; CDR3: CASSPGLETQYF
V: TRBV6-5; CDR3: CASIRTGVGNGYTF
V: TRBV29-1; CDR3: CSVRQGNTGELFF
V: TRBV2; CDR3: CASTTGITEAFF
V: TRBV28; CDR3: CASSAGRRDEKLFF
V: TRBV15; CDR3: CATSRDHRATVKPLHF
V: TRBV11-2; CDR3: CASSSLQGQGYGYTF
V: TRBV5-1; CDR3: CASSLGLWREAREQYF
V: TRBV6-5; CDR3: CASSFWTGGSPLHF
V: TRBV27; CDR3: CASSFPHAEGNTEAFF
V: TRBV7-8; CDR3: CASSLGPLTSGHNEQFF
V: TRBV4-1; CDR3: CASSQVRGAFPGELFF
V: TRBV27; CDR3: CASSLNAEGQPQHF
V: TRBV19; CDR3: CASSRGVSGSGAGELFF
V: TRBV7-9; CDR3: CASSLSRAEAFF
V: TRBV12-3/TRBV12-4; CDR3: CASSQTGGRGYTF
V: TRBV7-2; CDR3: CASSQRTSGNTRYTQYF
V: TRBV11-2; CDR3: CASSLPGTQGNIQYF
V: TRBV7-2; CDR3: CASSLAGGGLEANYGYTF
V: TRBV18; CDR3: CASSRLSLAGGPLSGANVLTF
V: TRBV6-5; CDR3: CATGGQNTEAFF
V: TRBV7-2; CDR3: CASSLRPGGGLTDTQYF
V: TRBV12-2; CDR3: CASRSSGQGTTGELFF
V: TRBV29-1; CDR3: CSVEVAGGEQYF
V: TRBV29-1; CDR3: CSVGDRVSGYTF
V: TRBV11-2; CDR3: CASSLDRGGTWEQYF
V: TRBV6-5; CDR3: CASKFDRGGTDTQYF
V: TRBV5-1; CDR3: CASSTGDRGDTEAFF
V: TRBV7-2; CDR3: CASSLVAGTNNQPQHF
V: TRBV19; CDR3: CASSALAGGPETQYF
V: TRBV30; CDR3: CAWSSGTGSNQPQHF
V: TRBV5-6; CDR3: CASSSVERHTEAFF